Listed below are T cell receptor beta chains from one sample, sequenced in a study of T cells in Graves' hyperthyroidism and ophthalmopathy. A single record per CDR3 protein comes from TCRdb applying MiXCR to the multiplex PCR reads. The repertoire holds around 380,000 distinct CDR3 sequences, with about 13% as singletons. The sample was blood. The receptors stem from a man aged 25-45 years with Graves' hyperthyroidism that later progressed to Graves' ophthalmopathy. The CDR3 runs from the conserved cysteine through the conserved F or W. The D gene is left open where the match is weak. Expanded clones get a size class; other rows say once, few or many, or leave the size out.

v_call	d_call	clone_size	j_call	cdr3_aa	cdr3_nt
TRBV10-1	TRBD1	.	TRBJ2-7	CASSPDRLNDEQYF	TGCGCCAGCAGTCCGGACAGGCTAAATGACGAGCAGTACTTC
TRBV20-1	.	many	TRBJ2-3	CSATTREDTQYF	TGCAGTGCCACGACTAGGGAAGATACGCAGTATTTT
TRBV18	TRBD2	many	TRBJ2-5	CASSPGLAETQYF	TGTGCCAGCTCACCGGGACTAGCAGAGACCCAGTACTTC
TRBV7-9	TRBD1	many	TRBJ1-1	CASSLGGGLGKGTEAFF	TGTGCCAGCAGCTTAGGAGGGGGCCTAGGGAAGGGCACTGAAGCTTTCTTT
TRBV4-1	.	few	TRBJ1-2	CASSQELGSGYTF	TGCGCCAGCAGCCAAGAATTAGGGAGCGGCTACACCTTC
TRBV24-1	.	few	TRBJ1-6	CATIGPGADNSPLHF	TGTGCCACCATAGGCCCTGGGGCAGATAATTCACCCCTCCACTTT
TRBV6-1	TRBD1	many	TRBJ1-2	CASCPTTTGGGSYGYTF	TGTGCCAGCTGTCCCACAACAACAGGGGGCGGTAGCTATGGCTACACCTTC
TRBV9	.	.	TRBJ2-2	CASSVDFRGNTGELFF	TGTGCCAGCAGCGTAGATTTTCGGGGGAACACCGGGGAGCTGTTTTTT
TRBV6-1	.	many	TRBJ2-3	CASSGNSDTQYF	TGTGCCAGCAGTGGGAATTCAGATACGCAGTATTTT
TRBV5-6	TRBD2	many	TRBJ2-2	CASSRIAGGITGELFF	TGTGCCAGCAGTCGGATAGCGGGGGGGATCACCGGGGAGCTGTTTTTT
TRBV18	.	.	TRBJ2-1	CASSPLERVEQFF	TGTGCCAGCTCACCTCTCGAGCGGGTTGAGCAGTTCTTC
TRBV5-5	TRBD1	few	TRBJ1-4	CASSFRDRGPGGEKLFF	TGTGCCAGCAGCTTCCGGGACAGGGGGCCAGGGGGTGAAAAACTGTTTTTT
TRBV6-1	.	many	TRBJ2-2	CASIETGSPGELFF	TGTGCCAGCATCGAGACAGGCTCACCGGGGGAGCTGTTTTTT
TRBV5-1	TRBD1	few	TRBJ2-7	CASSPGQGNHEQYF	TGCGCCAGCAGCCCCGGACAGGGAAACCACGAGCAGTACTTC
TRBV19	.	.	TRBJ1-5	CASSIRGFSQPQHF	TGTGCCAGTAGTATAAGAGGGTTCAGCCAGCCCCAGCATTTT
TRBV29-1	TRBD1	.	TRBJ1-2	CSVEEGQGAPHYGYTF	TGCAGCGTTGAAGAAGGGCAGGGGGCGCCTCACTATGGCTACACCTTC
TRBV6-2/TRBV6-3	.	few	TRBJ1-1	CASSYGEGAFF	TGTGCCAGCAGTTACGGGGAGGGGGCTTTCTTT
TRBV19	TRBD1	.	TRBJ1-5	CASNLNRHRGGNQPQHF	TGTGCCAGTAACCTAAACCGTCACAGGGGTGGCAATCAGCCCCAGCATTTT
TRBV5-1	TRBD2	many	TRBJ2-7	CASSLDSGGYEQYF	TGCGCCAGCAGCTTGGACAGCGGGGGCTACGAGCAGTACTTC
TRBV6-2/TRBV6-3	.	.	TRBJ1-1	CASSRKPGHANTEAFF	TGTGCCAGCAGCCGAAAACCCGGACATGCGAACACTGAAGCTTTCTTT
TRBV5-1	TRBD1	.	TRBJ2-3	CASSSHLPGQGGTDTQYF	TGCGCCAGCAGCTCCCATCTACCCGGACAGGGGGGCACAGATACGCAGTATTTT
TRBV30	.	.	TRBJ1-3	CAWSSFGNTIYF	TGTGCCTGGAGTAGTTTTGGAAACACCATATATTTT
TRBV4-1	.	many	TRBJ2-3	CASSQVQGGGTDTQYF	TGCGCCAGCAGCCAAGTACAGGGCGGAGGCACAGATACGCAGTATTTT
TRBV4-1	.	.	TRBJ2-1	CASSQTQSSYNEQFF	TGCGCCAGCAGCCAGACCCAGAGCTCCTACAATGAGCAGTTCTTC
TRBV28	.	.	TRBJ2-6	CASMRPGANVLTF	TGTGCCAGCATGCGGCCCGGGGCCAACGTCCTGACTTTC
TRBV10-1	TRBD1	.	TRBJ1-4	CASSSGGAAEKLVF	TGCGCCAGCAGTTCAGGGGGAGCTGCTGAAAAACTGGTTTTT
TRBV6-1	TRBD1	many	TRBJ2-7	CASSPGTGFHEQYF	TGTGCCAGCAGTCCCGGGACAGGGTTTCACGAGCAGTACTTC
TRBV6-5	.	few	TRBJ1-3	CASSYSIATAYSGNTIYF	TGTGCCAGCAGTTACTCGATTGCGACGGCGTACTCTGGAAACACCATATATTTT
TRBV29-1	TRBD2	many	TRBJ2-3	CSVDAGGITDTQYF	TGCAGCGTTGACGCGGGGGGGATCACAGATACGCAGTATTTT
TRBV30	TRBD2	few	TRBJ2-2	CAWTGGAGELFF	TGTGCCTGGACGGGAGGGGCCGGGGAGCTGTTTTTT
TRBV2	TRBD2	many	TRBJ2-3	CASSPGLDGTDTQYF	TGTGCCAGCAGTCCAGGACTAGATGGCACAGATACGCAGTATTTT
TRBV19	TRBD1	.	TRBJ1-2	CASSIPLDRRVLNYGYTF	TGTGCCAGTAGTATCCCTTTGGACAGGCGTGTACTTAACTATGGCTACACCTTC
TRBV4-1	.	once	TRBJ2-7	CASSQDEGRGDEQYF	TGCGCCAGCAGCCAAGATGAGGGCAGGGGGGACGAGCAGTACTTC
TRBV10-3	TRBD1	.	TRBJ1-2	CAALDRGRTNYGYTF	TGTGCCGCGCTGGACAGGGGGCGGACTAACTATGGCTACACCTTC
TRBV29-1	.	.	TRBJ2-1	CSVVIGGLEQFF	TGCAGCGTTGTTATCGGGGGGCTTGAGCAGTTCTTC
TRBV25-1	.	.	TRBJ1-5	CASTDSGTHDQPQHF	TGTGCCAGCACCGATTCCGGGACACACGATCAGCCCCAGCATTTT
TRBV18	.	few	TRBJ1-4	CASSGTAGYEEKLFF	TGTGCCAGCTCCGGCACAGCCGGGTATGAGGAAAAACTGTTTTTT
TRBV27	.	few	TRBJ1-4	CASSSPNREKLFF	TGTGCCAGCAGTTCTCCTAATCGTGAAAAACTGTTTTTT
TRBV28	TRBD1	.	TRBJ2-7	CASSRRDRYYEQYF	TGTGCCAGCAGTCGCCGGGACAGATACTACGAGCAGTACTTC
TRBV12-3/TRBV12-4	TRBD2	many	TRBJ2-2	CASSPWGGRLAGELFF	TGTGCCAGCAGTCCGTGGGGGGGAAGATTAGCCGGGGAGCTGTTTTTT
TRBV7-2	.	many	TRBJ2-7	CASSSLEDTTYEQYF	TGTGCCAGCAGCTCCCTAGAAGACACAACCTACGAGCAGTACTTC
TRBV19	.	few	TRBJ2-6	CASHPPPPSHLLTF	TGTGCCAGTCATCCCCCCCCACCTTCTCATCTCCTGACTTTC
TRBV18	.	once	TRBJ1-3	CASSPSEPFSGNTIYF	TGTGCCAGCTCACCCTCCGAGCCCTTCTCTGGAAACACCATATATTTT
TRBV7-8	.	few	TRBJ2-3	CASNPRATDTQYF	TGTGCCAGCAACCCGAGGGCGACAGATACGCAGTATTTT
TRBV20-1	TRBD1	.	TRBJ2-7	CSASPSGTGPYEQYF	TGCAGTGCTAGCCCCTCCGGGACAGGGCCCTACGAGCAGTACTTC
TRBV5-4	.	.	TRBJ2-1	CASSSHDNEQFF	TGTGCCAGCAGCTCCCATGACAATGAGCAGTTCTTC